The clone carrying this TCR beta chain was seen only once. This sample stems from a study of T cell changes during pregnancy in multiple sclerosis. Data came from immunoSEQ multiplex PCR; TCRdb stores just in-frame clones and leaves some out. The data show some 60,000 clones, roughly 93% seen once. The CDR3 is 14 residues long. With 4 bases clipped from V and 7 bases from J, the junction kept 5 bases outside the gene matches. The germline CDR1 and CDR2 sequences are PRHDT and FYEKMQ (reference sequence). The sequence came from a female donor with multiple sclerosis, enrolled in a pregnancy study. Sequencing was performed on peripheral blood, taken in the second trimester of pregnancy. The rearrangement uses TRBV13 and TRBJ2-2; TRBD2 aligns across 8 bases. As DNA, the CDR3 is TGTGCCAGCAGCTCGATTCGGGGGGGCGGGGAGCTGTTTTTT. Residues: CASSSIRGGGELFF.